The present entry profiles one T cell receptor beta chain with its context. V lost 3 bases, J lost 5 bases, and 2 bases stayed unmatched. Per germline, CDR1 SGHNT and CDR2 YENEEA. CDR3 length: 15 residues. Authors' data handling: The authors estimated nucleated cell counts from reference gene primer amplification. The assay was immunoSEQ multiplex PCR, and TCRdb's table has in-frame clones only and misses some. Clone size and V and J calls were adopted from that table, with D and trimming inferred from the DNA. The sample lists under 85,000 clones, around four fifths occurring once. This record belongs to a study of blood T cell repertoires in COVID-19. Study overall: COVID-19 samples from acute and convalescent phases originated in the United States, Italy and Spain.

The receptor was isolated from a human donor in a cohort sampled during active COVID-19. The sample was peripheral blood. The gene calls are TRBV11-3 and TRBJ2-1, with 12 bases aligning to TRBD2. CDR3 loop: CASSFTSGGNNEQFF. DNA of the CDR3: TGTGCCAGCAGCTTCACTAGCGGGGGGAACAATGAGCAGTTCTTC.